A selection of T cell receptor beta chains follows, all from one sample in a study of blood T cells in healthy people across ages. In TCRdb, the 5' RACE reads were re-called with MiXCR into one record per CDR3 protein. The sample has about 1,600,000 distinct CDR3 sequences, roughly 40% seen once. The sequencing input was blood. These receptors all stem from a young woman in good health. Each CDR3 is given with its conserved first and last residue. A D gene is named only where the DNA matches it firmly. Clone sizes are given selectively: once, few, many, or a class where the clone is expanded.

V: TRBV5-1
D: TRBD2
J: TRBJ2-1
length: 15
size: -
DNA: TGCGCCAGCACCGGACTAGCGGGAGTAAGGAATGAGCAGTTCTTC
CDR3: CASTGLAGVRNEQFF

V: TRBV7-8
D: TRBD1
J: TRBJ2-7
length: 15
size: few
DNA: TGTGCCAGCAGCTTAGTCTCGGGACAGGGTCACGAGCAGTACTTC
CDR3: CASSLVSGQGHEQYF

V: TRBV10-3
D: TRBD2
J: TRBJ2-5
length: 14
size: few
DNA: TGTGCCATTGCTAGCGGGAGGGCCATGGAGACCCAGTACTTC
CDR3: CAIASGRAMETQYF

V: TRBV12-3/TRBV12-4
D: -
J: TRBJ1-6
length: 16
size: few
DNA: TGTGCCAGCAGTTTAATGGGGGCAGGGGTCAGATCACCCCTCCACTTT
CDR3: CASSLMGAGVRSPLHF

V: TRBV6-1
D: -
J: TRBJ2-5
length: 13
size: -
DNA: TGTGCCAGCAGTGAAGGGAACCCAGAGACCCAGTACTTC
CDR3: CASSEGNPETQYF

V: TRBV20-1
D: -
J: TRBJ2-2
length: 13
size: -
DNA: TGCAGTGCTCCCCGGACGGTCACCGGGGAGCTGTTTTTT
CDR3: CSAPRTVTGELFF

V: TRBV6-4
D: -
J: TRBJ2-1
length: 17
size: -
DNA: TGTGCCAGCAGTGACACGACTGCGGGGGCCAACTACAATGAGCAGTTCTTC
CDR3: CASSDTTAGANYNEQFF

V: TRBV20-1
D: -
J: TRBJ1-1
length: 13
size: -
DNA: TGCAGTGCGAAACCAGGGGCGAACACTGAAGCTTTCTTT
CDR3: CSAKPGANTEAFF

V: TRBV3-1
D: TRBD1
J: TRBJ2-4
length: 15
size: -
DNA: TGTGCCAGCAGCCAAGAAACCACAGGGGGCAACATTCAGTACTTC
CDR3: CASSQETTGGNIQYF

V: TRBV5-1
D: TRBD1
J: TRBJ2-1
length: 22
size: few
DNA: TGCGCCAGCAGTAGACCGGGACAGGAACATACTAACCCGCGTTTTATGTACAATGAGCAGTTCTTC
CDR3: CASSRPGQEHTNPRFMYNEQFF

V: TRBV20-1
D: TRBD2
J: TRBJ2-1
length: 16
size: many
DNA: TGCAGTGCTAGAGATATGACTAGCGGGGGCTACAATGAGCAGTTCTTC
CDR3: CSARDMTSGGYNEQFF

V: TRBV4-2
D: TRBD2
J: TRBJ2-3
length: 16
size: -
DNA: TGTGCCAGCAGCCAAGACCTACTAGCGAGCACAGATACGCAGTATTTT
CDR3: CASSQDLLASTDTQYF

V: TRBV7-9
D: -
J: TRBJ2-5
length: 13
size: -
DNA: TGTGCCAGCACCACCGGGGGTTCAGAGACCCAGTACTTC
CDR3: CASTTGGSETQYF

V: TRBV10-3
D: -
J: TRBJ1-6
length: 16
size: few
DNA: TGTGCCATCAGTGATGTGGGGGCAGGTTCTAATTCACCCCTCCACTTT
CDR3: CAISDVGAGSNSPLHF

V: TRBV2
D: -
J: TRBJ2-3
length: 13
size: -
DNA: TGTGCCAGCTACGGGTTGGGCACAGATACGCAGTATTTT
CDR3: CASYGLGTDTQYF

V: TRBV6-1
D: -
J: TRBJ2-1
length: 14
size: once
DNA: TGTGCCAGCAGTGAATCGCTAGCTCCCGATGAGCAGTTCTTC
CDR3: CASSESLAPDEQFF

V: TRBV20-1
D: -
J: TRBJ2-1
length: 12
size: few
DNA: TGCAGTGCTAGCCCCTCCCGTAATGAGCAGTTCTTC
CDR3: CSASPSRNEQFF

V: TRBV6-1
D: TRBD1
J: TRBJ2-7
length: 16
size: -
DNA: TGTGCCAGCAGTGACCCTAGGGACAGGGGGACCTACGAGCAGTACTTC
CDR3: CASSDPRDRGTYEQYF

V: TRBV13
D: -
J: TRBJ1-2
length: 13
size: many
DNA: TGTGCCAGCAGCTTCCAGGGAGACTATGGCTACACCTTC
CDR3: CASSFQGDYGYTF

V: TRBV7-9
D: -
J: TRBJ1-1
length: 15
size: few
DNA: TGTGCCAGCAGTCACCCCCGACAGGAGAACACTGAAGCTTTCTTT
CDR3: CASSHPRQENTEAFF

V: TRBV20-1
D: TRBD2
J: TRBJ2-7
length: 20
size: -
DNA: TGCAGTGCTAGTAAGGCTAGCGGGAGGGCCATGAAATACGCCTACAATGAGCAGTACTTC
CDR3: CSASKASGRAMKYAYNEQYF

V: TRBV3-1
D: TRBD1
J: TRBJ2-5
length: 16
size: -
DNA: TGTGCCAGCAGCCACTTCGGACAGGGGTGGCAAGAGACCCAGTACTTC
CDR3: CASSHFGQGWQETQYF